These T cell receptor beta chains were read from a single sample in a study of shared clonotypes between healthy human individuals. Here immunoSEQ multiplex PCR was the method, and the copy in TCRdb shows in-frame clones only, minus some. The sample carries about 2.4 million clones, more than 85% recorded once. Sequenced input: naive CD4+ T cells from PBMCs. Receptors originate from a man between 18 and 35 years old in good health. Some clones in this sample may be carry-over from other donors' samples. The CDR3 runs from the conserved cysteine through the conserved F or W. A D gene is named only where the DNA matches it firmly. Part of the rows lack a size; the others show once, few, many or a class for expanded clones.

V	J	D	size	DNA	CDR3
TRBV6-1	TRBJ1-5	TRBD1	-	TGTGCCACCGGGACAGGGATGCATAGCAATCAGCCCCAGCATTTT	CATGTGMHSNQPQHF
TRBV11-1	TRBJ2-7	TRBD1	-	TGTGCCAGCAGCCCCCGGGACAGGGGTCAATCAGGGCAGTACTTC	CASSPRDRGQSGQYF
TRBV5-4	TRBJ2-7	TRBD1	-	TGTGCCAGTCACCGACAGGGGGACGAGCAGTACTTC	CASHRQGDEQYF
TRBV6-1	TRBJ1-4	TRBD1	-	TGTGCCACGGGGGACAGGAATGAAAAACTGTTTTTT	CATGDRNEKLFF
TRBV18	TRBJ2-1	-	-	TGTGCCAGCTTCCCCCGGGACTCAGCCTACAATGAGCAGTTCTTC	CASFPRDSAYNEQFF
TRBV9	TRBJ2-3	TRBD2	-	TGTGCCAGCAGCGTGAACCCGGGACTAGCGGGCCCTAGCACAGATACGCAGTATTTT	CASSVNPGLAGPSTDTQYF
TRBV5-1	TRBJ2-6	TRBD1	-	TGCGCCAGCAGCGCGCAACTGACAGGGTTCGGGGCCAACGTCCTGACTTTC	CASSAQLTGFGANVLTF
TRBV5-1	TRBJ2-4	TRBD1	-	TGCGCCAGCAGCGTTACAGGGGGCAACATTCAGTACTTC	CASSVTGGNIQYF
TRBV7-3	TRBJ2-4	-	-	TGTGCCAGCAGCGAACCAGCAGGGGAAGCAAACATTCAGTACTTC	CASSEPAGEANIQYF
TRBV6-1	TRBJ2-3	TRBD2	-	TGTGCCAGCAGTGAAGGTACAGCGGGGAGGAGTTATACGCAGTATTTT	CASSEGTAGRSYTQYF
TRBV27	TRBJ2-5	-	-	TGTGCCAGCAGTTTATTCGGACTACGGGAAATGCGTGAGACCCAGTACTTC	CASSLFGLREMRETQYF
TRBV5-6	TRBJ2-3	TRBD2	-	TGTGCCAGCAGCTTGCCCAGCGGGGCTAGCACAGATACGCAGTATTTT	CASSLPSGASTDTQYF
TRBV27	TRBJ1-1	TRBD1	-	TGTGCCAGCAGTTCTCAGGGGGTTTTGGCCACTGAAGCTTTCTTT	CASSSQGVLATEAFF
TRBV4-1	TRBJ2-7	-	-	TGCGCCAGCAGCATGTGGGGGGGCTCCGCGGTTCCCGAGCAGTACTTC	CASSMWGGSAVPEQYF
TRBV7-3	TRBJ2-1	TRBD2	-	TGTGCCAGCAGCTTAACGAGGCTAGCGGGCAATGAGCAGTTCTTC	CASSLTRLAGNEQFF
TRBV27	TRBJ1-5	TRBD1	-	TGTGCCAGCAGTATAAGACAGGGGAATCAGCCCCAGCATTTT	CASSIRQGNQPQHF
TRBV5-1	TRBJ1-4	TRBD1	-	TGCGCCAGCAGCCTCCAGGGGGTAGGTGAAAAACTGTTTTTT	CASSLQGVGEKLFF
TRBV7-2	TRBJ2-7	TRBD2	once	TGTGCCAGCAGAATTAGCGGGGGACCCTACGAGCAGTACTTC	CASRISGGPYEQYF
TRBV7-7	TRBJ2-5	-	-	TGTGCCAGCAGCCAAGGAGTCCAGCAGTACTTC	CASSQGVQQYF
TRBV5-6	TRBJ2-3	-	-	TGTGCCAGCAGCTTTTTCATAACAGATACGCAGTATTTT	CASSFFITDTQYF
TRBV5-1	TRBJ2-7	-	-	TGCGCCAGCAGCGATCCGGGACGTCCCTCCTACGAGCAGTACTTC	CASSDPGRPSYEQYF
TRBV7-9	TRBJ2-5	-	-	TGTGCCAGCAGCCCCCCAGGGTGGACCCAGTACTTC	CASSPPGWTQYF
TRBV6-6	TRBJ1-1	-	-	TGTGCCAGCGGTTGGGACACTGAAGCTTTCTTT	CASGWDTEAFF
TRBV11-3	TRBJ2-5	TRBD1	-	TGTGCCAGCAGCTTAGCCTTCGACAGGGGAGGCCAAGAGACCCAGTACTTC	CASSLAFDRGGQETQYF
TRBV6-6	TRBJ2-7	TRBD1	-	TGTGCCAGCAGTTTCCCACAGGGGGCGGACTACGAGCAGTACTTC	CASSFPQGADYEQYF
TRBV28	TRBJ1-4	-	-	TGTGCCAGCAGTCCACCCCCTCAGGCAACTAATGAAAAACTGTTTTTT	CASSPPPQATNEKLFF
TRBV2	TRBJ2-2	TRBD2	-	TGTGCCAGCAGTTTGCGGGAGGGCAACACCGGGGAGCTGTTTTTT	CASSLREGNTGELFF
TRBV9	TRBJ2-2	TRBD1	-	TGTGCCAGCAGCGCACAGGGGGACACCGGGGAGCTGTTTTTT	CASSAQGDTGELFF
TRBV11-2	TRBJ2-3	TRBD1	-	TGTGCCAGCAGTTTGGGACAGGGGCTTGCCACAGATACGCAGTATTTT	CASSLGQGLATDTQYF
TRBV27	TRBJ2-7	-	few	TGTGCCAGCAGTTTGGACAGATACTACGAGCAGTACTTC	CASSLDRYYEQYF
TRBV5-1	TRBJ1-3	-	-	TGCGCCAGCAGCTCTGGACAGCCTTACTCTGGAAACACCATATATTTT	CASSSGQPYSGNTIYF
TRBV7-8	TRBJ2-5	TRBD2	-	TGTGCCAGCAGCTTTAACGAGGGACTAGCGGGGCAAGAGACCCAGTACTTC	CASSFNEGLAGQETQYF
TRBV25-1	TRBJ1-3	TRBD1	-	TGTGCCAGCAGTGACGATACCAGGGGGAAACTTGCCATATATTTT	CASSDDTRGKLAIYF
TRBV7-2	TRBJ2-1	-	-	TGTGCCAGCAGCTTAGCGGGAGTTGTTCTGGGTGAGCAGTTCTTC	CASSLAGVVLGEQFF
TRBV30	TRBJ2-6	-	-	TGTGCCTGGGCCCGGGACATTCCCTCTGGGGCCAACGTCCTGACTTTC	CAWARDIPSGANVLTF
TRBV12-5	TRBJ2-6	-	-	TGTGCTAGTGGTTTAGGAAGCTCTGGGGCCAACGTCCTGACTTTC	CASGLGSSGANVLTF
TRBV6-5	TRBJ2-7	-	-	TGTGCCAGCAGTTACGGGGGGATGGCCTACGAGCAGTACTTC	CASSYGGMAYEQYF
TRBV28	TRBJ2-1	-	-	TGTGCCAGCAGTTTATCCGGCAGCTCCTACAATGAGCAGTTCTTC	CASSLSGSSYNEQFF
TRBV21-1	TRBJ2-1	-	-	TGTGCCACCAGGGCGGGAGACTACAATGAGCAGTTCTTC	CATRAGDYNEQFF
TRBV7-2	TRBJ2-3	-	few	TGTGCCAGCAGCTTAGCGGGATGGGCAGATACGCAGTATTTT	CASSLAGWADTQYF
TRBV5-1	TRBJ1-4	-	-	TGCGCCAGCAGCTTGCACGGTTCAGCAACTAATGAAAAACTGTTTTTT	CASSLHGSATNEKLFF
TRBV7-2	TRBJ2-5	-	-	TGTGCCAGCAGCTTAACCTCAGGTGCCCAGAGAGAGACCCAGTACTTC	CASSLTSGAQRETQYF
TRBV29-1	TRBJ2-6	TRBD1	once	TGCAGCGTTGAGCCGGGACAGGGCGCTGGGGCCAACGTCCTGACTTTC	CSVEPGQGAGANVLTF
TRBV14	TRBJ2-2	TRBD1	-	TGTGCCAGCAGCCACTCGTTGAACACCGGGACAGGGAGAGGGTTGGCCGGGGAGCTGTTTTTT	CASSHSLNTGTGRGLAGELFF
TRBV7-9	TRBJ2-3	TRBD2	-	TGTGCCAGCAGCTTTCGCGGCGGGAGAGGGGCAGATACGCAGTATTTT	CASSFRGGRGADTQYF
TRBV28	TRBJ1-5	-	few	TGTGCCAGCAGGCGATATTATAGCAATCAGCCCCAGCATTTT	CASRRYYSNQPQHF
TRBV6-5	TRBJ1-2	-	-	TGTGCCAGCAGGGAAGCGACGGTATATGGCTACACCTTC	CASREATVYGYTF
TRBV5-1	TRBJ2-5	-	-	TGCGCCAGCAGCTTGGGGCAGGGAGGTGGGACCCAGTACTTC	CASSLGQGGGTQYF
TRBV7-2	TRBJ2-2	-	-	TGTGCCAGCAGCTTAGTGTCAGACGGGGAGCTGTTTTTT	CASSLVSDGELFF
TRBV4-1	TRBJ2-5	-	-	TGCGCCAGCAGCCAAGATCCCTGGACCCAGTACTTC	CASSQDPWTQYF
TRBV18	TRBJ2-2	-	-	TGTGCCAGCTCACCAGAAGGGATCGGGGACACCGGGGAGCTGTTTTTT	CASSPEGIGDTGELFF
TRBV28	TRBJ2-7	-	once	TGTGCCAGCAGTCTAACCCCCTCGACAGTCTACGAGCAGTACTTC	CASSLTPSTVYEQYF
TRBV28	TRBJ2-3	-	-	TGTGCCAGCAGTCAATACTTCACAGATACGCAGTATTTT	CASSQYFTDTQYF
TRBV5-8	TRBJ2-5	-	once	TGTGCCAGCAGCTTGTTTGGTCGTGACAGGGAGACCCAGTACTTC	CASSLFGRDRETQYF
TRBV19	TRBJ2-7	TRBD2	-	TGTGCCACCCGTCGGGGAGGGCTTCAGGATAGCTCCTACGAGCAGTACTTC	CATRRGGLQDSSYEQYF
TRBV5-4	TRBJ1-2	-	few	TGTGCCAGCAGCTTTGTTCGGAGGGGCTACACCTTC	CASSFVRRGYTF
TRBV7-8	TRBJ1-2	-	-	TGTGCCAGCAGCCCATTTCTATTGGCCTACCCGTATGGCTACACCTTC	CASSPFLLAYPYGYTF
TRBV5-1	TRBJ2-4	-	-	TGCGCCAGCAGCTTGAGCCCGGCGGGAAAAAACATTCAGTACTTC	CASSLSPAGKNIQYF
TRBV19	TRBJ1-4	-	-	TGTGCCAGTAGTCCGGGGTGGGGTGAAAAACTGTTTTTT	CASSPGWGEKLFF